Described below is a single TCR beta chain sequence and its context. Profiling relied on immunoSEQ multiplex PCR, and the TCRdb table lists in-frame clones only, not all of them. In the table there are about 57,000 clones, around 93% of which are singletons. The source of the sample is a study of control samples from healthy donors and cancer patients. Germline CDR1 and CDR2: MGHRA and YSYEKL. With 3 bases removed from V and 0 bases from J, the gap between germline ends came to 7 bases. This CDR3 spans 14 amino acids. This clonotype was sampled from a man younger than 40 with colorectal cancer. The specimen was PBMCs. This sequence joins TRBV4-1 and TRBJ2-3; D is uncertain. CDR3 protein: CASSHDFSTDTQYF. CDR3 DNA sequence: TGCGCCAGCAGCCATGACTTTAGCACAGATACGCAGTATTTT.